This T cell receptor beta chain appears in the sequencing data of a study of CD8+ T cells in alopecia areata. Study background: Among treated patients, oral tofacitinib was administered at 5 to 10 mg twice daily. Tofacitinib exposure lasted 6 to 18 months, followed by 6 months off drug. Study findings and constraints: Lesional scalp, notably in alopecia totalis/universalis, had clonality above that of normal scalp. Uncertainty remains about how baseline CD8+ expansion links to response, with one nonresponder.

With respect to this clone: Its antigen remains unknown.

This sample's treatment: oral pan-JAK inhibitor, 5-10 mg twice daily. RNA was isolated and reverse transcribed to cDNA, the sequencing template. The protocol was immunoSEQ multiplex PCR, while the TCRdb copy is restricted to in-frame clones and leaves out a portion. The sample includes a few hundred thousand clones, around 66% of them seen just once. The CDR3 has 13 amino acids. CDR1 and CDR2 (germline): SGHTA, FQGNSA. The ends were cut back, 2 bases at V and 3 bases at J, with 8 bases in the middle. The chain has TRBV7-2 and TRBJ2-7; perhaps TRBD1 as D (6 bases). The source is a human donor with alopecia areata. The sequenced sample was CD4+ T cells sorted from blood, obtained around week 46, from a patient treated with tofacitinib. This CDR3 is CASSLIGGYEQYF. The CDR3 region has the DNA TGTGCCAGCAGCTTAATAGGGGGCTACGAGCAGTACTTC. The full variable domain, in which reference TRBV7-2 and TRBJ2-7 provide the parts outside the CDR3, is GAGVSQSPSNKVTEKGKDVELRCDPISGHTALYWYRQSLGQGLEFLIYFQGNSAPDKSGLPSDRFSAERTGGSVSTLTIQRTQQEDSAVYLCASSLIGGYEQYFGPGTRLTVT.